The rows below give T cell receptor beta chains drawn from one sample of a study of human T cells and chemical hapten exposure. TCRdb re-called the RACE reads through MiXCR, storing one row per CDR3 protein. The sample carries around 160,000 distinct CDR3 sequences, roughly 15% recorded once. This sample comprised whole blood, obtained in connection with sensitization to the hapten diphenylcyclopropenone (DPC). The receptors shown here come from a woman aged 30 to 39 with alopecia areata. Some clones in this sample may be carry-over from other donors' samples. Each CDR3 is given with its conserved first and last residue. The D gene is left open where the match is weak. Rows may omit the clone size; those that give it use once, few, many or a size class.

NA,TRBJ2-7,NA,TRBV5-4,TGTGCCAGCAGCTCAGTCGGGTCATCCTACGAGCAGTACTTC,CASSSVGSSYEQYF
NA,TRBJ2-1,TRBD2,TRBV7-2,TGTGCCAGCAGCTTTTCCGCGGGAGGGAGATACAATGAGCAGTTCTTC,CASSFSAGGRYNEQFF
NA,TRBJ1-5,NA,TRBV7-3,TGTGCCAGCAGCTTAGTTTTAGGACAGCCCCAGCATTTT,CASSLVLGQPQHF
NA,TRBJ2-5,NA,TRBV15,TGTGCCACCAGCGGACTTGGTGAGGGTGAGACCCAGTACTTC,CATSGLGEGETQYF
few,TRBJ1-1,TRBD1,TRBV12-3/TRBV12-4,TGTGCCAGCAGTTTCGTAAACAGGGGAGTTGAAGCTTTCTTT,CASSFVNRGVEAFF
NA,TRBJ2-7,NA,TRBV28,TGTGCCAGCAGTTTAATAGCTAACTCCTACGAGCAGTACTTC,CASSLIANSYEQYF
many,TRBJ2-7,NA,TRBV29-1,TGCAGCGTATCGACCCCGGGCCCCCCGTACGAGCAGTACTTC,CSVSTPGPPYEQYF
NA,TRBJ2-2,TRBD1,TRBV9,TGTGCCAGCAGCGGGTCGGGACAGGGCGGATCCGGGGAGCTGTTTTTT,CASSGSGQGGSGELFF
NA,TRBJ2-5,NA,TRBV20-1,TGCAGTGCTAGCAGCGGCCTAGAGACCCAGTACTTC,CSASSGLETQYF
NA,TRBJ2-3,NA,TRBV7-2,TGTGCCAGCAGCACTGAGGATCAATGGGCAGATACGCAGTATTTT,CASSTEDQWADTQYF
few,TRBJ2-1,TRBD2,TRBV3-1,TGTGCCAGCAGCCCAGGGGGACTAGCGGCGACCGAGCAGTTCTTC,CASSPGGLAATEQFF
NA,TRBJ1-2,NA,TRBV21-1,TGTGCCAGGAGGACAGACATGCTTGACTATGGCTACACCTTC,CARRTDMLDYGYTF
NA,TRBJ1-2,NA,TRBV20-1,TGCAGTGCCTCAGGCGGGGGGCATGGCTACACCTTC,CSASGGGHGYTF
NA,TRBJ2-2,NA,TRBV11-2,TGTGCCAGCAGCTTAGATGTCGCGGGGACCGGGGAGCTGTTTTTT,CASSLDVAGTGELFF
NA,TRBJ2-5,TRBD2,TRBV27,TGTGCCAGCAGGGGACTAGCGGGGGAGTTCCAAGAGACCCAGTACTTC,CASRGLAGEFQETQYF
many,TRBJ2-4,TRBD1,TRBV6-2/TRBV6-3,TGTGCCAGCAGTAACCCGGACAGGGTATACATTCAGTACTTC,CASSNPDRVYIQYF
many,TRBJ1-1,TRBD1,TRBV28,TGTGCCAGCAGTTCAGGGGGTGCAACCCCCCCCAACACTGAAGCTTTCTTT,CASSSGGATPPNTEAFF
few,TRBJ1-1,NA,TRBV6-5,TGTGCCAGCAGAAGCAGGGCTAACACTGAAGCTTTCTTT,CASRSRANTEAFF
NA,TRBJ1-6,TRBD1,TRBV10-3,TGTGCCATCAGTGAGCTGGGACAGCACTATTCACCCCTCCACTTT,CAISELGQHYSPLHF
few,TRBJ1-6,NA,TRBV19,TGTGCCAGTAGGGCGGATTGGGGGAACAATTCACCCCTCCACTTT,CASRADWGNNSPLHF
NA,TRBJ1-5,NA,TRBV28,TGTGCCAGCAGAGGGGTGCGTCAGCCCCAGCATTTT,CASRGVRQPQHF
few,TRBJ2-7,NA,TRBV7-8,TGTGCCAGCAGGGACAACTCTTACGAGCAGTACTTC,CASRDNSYEQYF
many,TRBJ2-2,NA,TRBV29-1,TGCAGCGTTGAAAAGCGGAACACCGGGGAGCTGTTTTTT,CSVEKRNTGELFF
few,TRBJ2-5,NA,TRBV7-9,TGTGCCAGCAGCTCCAACCCAGGTGGCAGAGAGACCCAGTACTTC,CASSSNPGGRETQYF
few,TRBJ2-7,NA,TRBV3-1,TGTGCCAGCAGCCAAGATCTGGAGTACGAGCAGTACTTC,CASSQDLEYEQYF
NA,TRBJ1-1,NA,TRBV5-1,TGCGCCAGCAGCCGACTGGAAATGAACACTGAAGCTTTCTTT,CASSRLEMNTEAFF
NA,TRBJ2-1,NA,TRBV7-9,TGTGCCAGCAGCCTATACGACAGGAAGTACAATGAGCAGTTCTTC,CASSLYDRKYNEQFF
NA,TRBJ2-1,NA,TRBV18,TGTGCCAGCTCACCACCGACGGGGAGCTCCTACAATGAGCAGTTCTTC,CASSPPTGSSYNEQFF
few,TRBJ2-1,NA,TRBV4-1,TGCGCCAGCAGCCAAGACCCCGGACCCCGGACATGGGTATACAATGAGCAGTTCTTC,CASSQDPGPRTWVYNEQFF
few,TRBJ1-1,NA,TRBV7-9,TGTGCCAGCAGCTTAGACTCCGCTTTGGGCGCTGAAGCTTTCTTT,CASSLDSALGAEAFF
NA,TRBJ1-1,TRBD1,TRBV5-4,TGTGCCAGCAGACTTGACAGGGGGCAACAGAAAGCTTTCTTT,CASRLDRGQQKAFF
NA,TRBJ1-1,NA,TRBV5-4,TGTGCCAGCAGCTTTGGGCCAAAGAACACTGAAGCTTTCTTT,CASSFGPKNTEAFF
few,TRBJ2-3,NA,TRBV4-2,TGTGCCAGCAGCCCGAAAGGAGGGATGGGCACAGATACGCAGTATTTT,CASSPKGGMGTDTQYF
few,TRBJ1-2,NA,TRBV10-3,TGTGCCATCAGGGGCTATACAAACTATGGCTACACCTTC,CAIRGYTNYGYTF
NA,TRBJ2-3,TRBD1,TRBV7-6,TGTGCCAGCAGCTTAGGTCCCCGACAGGGCCGCACAGATACGCAGTATTTT,CASSLGPRQGRTDTQYF
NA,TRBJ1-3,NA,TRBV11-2,TGTGCCAGCAGCTTTGGGGGGCACTCTGGAAACACCATATATTTT,CASSFGGHSGNTIYF
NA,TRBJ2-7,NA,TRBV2,TGTGCCAGCAGTGTCCGACAGGCCTCCTACGAGCAGTACTTC,CASSVRQASYEQYF
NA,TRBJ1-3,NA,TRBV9,TGTGCCAGCAGCGTAGAGGGGGACTCACACTCTGGAAACACCATATATTTT,CASSVEGDSHSGNTIYF
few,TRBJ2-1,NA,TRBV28,TGTGCCAGCAGTTTAAATTCGCGGGCATCCGAGCAGTTCTTC,CASSLNSRASEQFF
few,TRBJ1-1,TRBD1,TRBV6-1,TGTGCCAGCAGTGGACAGGGTCCTCCGGACGAAGCTTTCTTT,CASSGQGPPDEAFF
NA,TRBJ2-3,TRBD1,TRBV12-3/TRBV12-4,TGTGCCAGCAGTTTCCCCAGGGGGCAGACAGATACGCAGTATTTT,CASSFPRGQTDTQYF
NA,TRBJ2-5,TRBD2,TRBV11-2,TGTGCCAGCAGCTTAGGAAGGCTAGCGGGAGGTTACCAAGAGACCCAGTACTTC,CASSLGRLAGGYQETQYF
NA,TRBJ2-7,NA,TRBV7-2,TGTGCCACCCAGAAGGGCCCCGACTCCTACGAGCAGTACTTC,CATQKGPDSYEQYF
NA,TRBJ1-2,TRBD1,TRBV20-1,TGCAGTGCTAGAACCGGGACAGGGAGGAACTATGGCTACACCTTC,CSARTGTGRNYGYTF
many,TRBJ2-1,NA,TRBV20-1,TGCAGTGCTACTCCGGGGCGGAATGAGCAGTTCTTC,CSATPGRNEQFF
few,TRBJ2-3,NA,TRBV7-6,TGTGCCAGCAGCTTTGGGGCTAGCCGGGATACGCAGTATTTT,CASSFGASRDTQYF
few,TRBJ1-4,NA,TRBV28,TGTGCCAGCAGCCGTAGACCCGGGGCTAATGAAAAACTGTTTTTT,CASSRRPGANEKLFF
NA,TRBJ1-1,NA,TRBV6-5,TGTGCCAGCAGTTACGGTACGGGATACGGGGGCACTGAAGCTTTCTTT,CASSYGTGYGGTEAFF
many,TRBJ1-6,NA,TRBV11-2,TGTGCCAGCAGCCCACGAGGCGAATCTTCACCCCTCCACTTT,CASSPRGESSPLHF
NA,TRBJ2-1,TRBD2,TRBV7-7,TGTGCTAGCAGCAATTGGACTAGCGAACGCTCCTACAATGAGCAGTTCTTC,CASSNWTSERSYNEQFF
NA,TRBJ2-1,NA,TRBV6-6,TGTGCCAGCAGTTTGGGGAATAGCCGGAGCTCCTACAATGAGCAGTTCTTC,CASSLGNSRSSYNEQFF